Described below is a single T cell receptor (beta chain) sequence and its context. Germline V CDR1 and CDR2: MNHEY, SVGAGI. CDR3 size: 16 residues. The V gene lost 0 bases and the J gene lost 3 bases, with 15 bases spanning the gap. The data were produced by immunoSEQ multiplex PCR, yet TCRdb's version contains in-frame clones alone and is incomplete. The repertoire holds about 400,000 clones, with 85% to 95% as singletons. The record originates from a study of shared T cell receptors in the human thymus. Sample: thymocytes. J is TRBJ2-7 and V is TRBV6-5, with a possible D match to TRBD2 (5 bases). The TCR originated in a human donor. The CDR3 DNA reads as TGTGCCAGCAGTTACTCCCGATCTAGCCGCCGCTACGAGCAGTACTTC. Translating gives CASSYSRSSRRYEQYF.